The 17 T cell receptor beta chains in this list originate from one sample, sequenced in a study of control samples from healthy donors and cancer patients. The assay was immunoSEQ multiplex PCR, and TCRdb's table has in-frame clones only and misses some. The sample holds about 100,000 clones, approximately 86% seen once. Material: blood. The receptors were sampled from a man aged 25-40 years in good health.

A few counts support this clone. The V gene is TRBV7-9, the J gene TRBJ2-1; D unclear. CDR3 size: 14 residues. The V gene lost 8 bases and the J gene lost 0 bases, with 11 bases spanning the gap. The germline V gene encodes CDR1 SEHNR and CDR2 FQNEAQ (reference sequence). CDR3 loop: CASSGVSSYNEQFF. The CDR3 DNA is TGTGCCAGCTCAGGAGTCAGCTCCTACAATGAGCAGTTCTTC.

The rearrangement links TRBV30 to TRBJ1-1; D uncertain. Germline V gene data show CDR1 as GTSNPN and CDR2 as SVGIG (reference sequence). V gave up 0 bases and J gave up 4 bases, with 9 bases separating them. This CDR3 is built from 13 residues. This CDR3 reads CAWSVSRSTEAFF. The CDR3 DNA reads as TGTGCCTGGAGTGTTTCGCGGAGCACTGAAGCTTTCTTT.

The chain uses TRBV5-1 and TRBJ2-7, with TRBD1 matching over 7 bases. The CDR3 has 14 residues. V shed 3 bases and J 4 bases; nucleotides not matched to a gene: 7. Germline V CDR1 and CDR2: SGHRS, YFSETQ. This CDR3 reads CASSSTSGQYEQYF. In nucleotides, the CDR3 is TGCGCCAGCAGCTCAACCTCGGGACAGTACGAGCAGTACTTC.

The chain has TRBV14 and TRBJ2-7; D is unresolved. V was trimmed by 5 bases and J by 5 bases, leaving 16 bases between them. Germline V gives CDR1 SGHDN, CDR2 FVKESK. The CDR3 consists of 14 residues. As DNA, the CDR3 is TGTGCCAGCAGCGGGAAGGGAAACCCCCACGAGCAGTACTTC. This gives the protein CASSGKGNPHEQYF.

J is TRBJ1-2 and V is TRBV6-1; 10 bases are shared with TRBD1. Germline-derived CDR1 and CDR2 are MNHNS and SASEGT. After removal of 1 base from V and 4 bases from J, the junction contained 3 bases not matched to a gene. This CDR3 has 15 residues. In nucleotides, the CDR3 is TGTGCCAGCAGTGAAGAGTGGACAGGGGGCTATGGCTACACCTTC. Translating gives CASSEEWTGGYGYTF.

This clone was observed once. The rearrangement uses TRBV2 and TRBJ1-1; D gene unclear. Trimming took off 4 bases at V and 4 bases at J, with 13 bases between the two ends. The V gene's germline CDR1 is SNHLY and CDR2 FYNNEI. This CDR3 has 14 residues. Here the CDR3 reads CASSARTDITEAFF. CDR3 bases: TGTGCCAGCAGTGCCCGTACAGACATCACTGAAGCTTTCTTT.

The gene calls are TRBV5-1 and TRBJ2-7; 9 positions agree with TRBD2. Germline V CDR1 and CDR2: SGHRS, YFSETQ. The CDR3 has 16 residues. V lost 0 bases, J lost 4 bases, and 8 bases stayed unmatched. CDR3 nucleotides: TGCGCCAGCAGCTTGGGAAGCGGGGGGCCCGCTTACGAGCAGTACTTC. It codes for CASSLGSGGPAYEQYF.

This rearrangement joins TRBV9 to TRBJ2-3; 9 nucleotides match TRBD2. The ends lost 0 bases at V and 4 bases at J; junction bases unmatched: 6. CDR1 SGDLS and CDR2 YYNGEE come from the germline V gene. The CDR3 has 16 residues. The CDR3 spells CASSVVSGGKADTQYF. The CDR3 DNA reads as TGTGCCAGCAGCGTAGTTAGCGGGGGAAAGGCAGATACGCAGTATTTT.

The CDR3 nucleotides are TGTGCCAGCAGTTTGGGCGGCACTGGGGCCAACGTCCTGACTTTC. Translation gives CASSLGGTGANVLTF. The rearrangement links TRBV28 to TRBJ2-6, with no clear D. V lost 3 bases to trimming and J lost 2 bases, with 8 bases between them. Germline CDR1 reads MDHEN; CDR2 reads SYDVKM. The length of the CDR3 is 15 residues.

The V call is TRBV30, the J call TRBJ2-7; 9 bases are shared with TRBD1. The V segment lost 0 bases and the J segment 6 bases; nucleotides outside the gene matches: 15. The CDR3 totals 17 residues. The germline V gene has CDR1 GTSNPN and CDR2 SVGIG (reference sequence). The CDR3: CAWSVIYPGTGSSEQYF. As DNA, the CDR3 is TGTGCCTGGAGTGTCATATACCCGGGGACAGGGTCGTCCGAGCAGTACTTC.

V gene TRBV18 combines with J gene TRBJ2-3; 10 bases match TRBD2. V shed 3 bases, J shed 3 bases, and the junction held 6 bases outside the gene matches. This CDR3 is built from 16 residues. The germline gives CDR1 KGHSH, CDR2 LQKENI. The CDR3 region has the DNA TGTGCCAGCTCACCTTCTAGCGGGGGTCCAACAGATACGCAGTATTTT. It specifies CASSPSSGGPTDTQYF.

The J gene is TRBJ1-2, the V gene TRBV6-5; D perhaps matches TRBD1 (5 bases). The CDR3 sequence is 14 residues long. Germline assignment: CDR1 MNHEY and CDR2 SVGAGI. With 5 bases removed from V and 1 base from J, the gap between germline ends came to 11 bases. The CDR3 DNA sequence: TGTGCCAGCAGTAGCGGACAAGTTAACTATGGCTACACCTTC. Amino acid sequence: CASSSGQVNYGYTF.

The chain employs TRBV5-1 and TRBJ2-3; 8 bases match TRBD2. From germline, CDR1 is SGHRS and CDR2 YFSETQ. V shed 4 bases and J 9 bases; nucleotides not matched to a gene: 7. The CDR3 is 13 amino acids. CDR3 coding DNA: TGCGCCAGCAGCATTGGGGGACTAGGGACGCAGTATTTT. Protein product: CASSIGGLGTQYF.

The V call is TRBV27, the J call TRBJ2-7; 9 bases map to TRBD2. After removal of 8 bases from V and 5 bases from J, the junction contained 7 bases not matched to a gene. From germline, CDR1 is MNHEY and CDR2 SMNVEV (reference sequence). The CDR3 totals 13 residues. The CDR3 is CASAPGTSHEQYF. The CDR3 bases are TGTGCCAGCGCCCCGGGGACTAGCCACGAGCAGTACTTC.

This clone was picked up many times. This CDR3 reads CASSFSGAIWGEQYF. CDR3 nucleotides: TGTGCCAGCAGCTTTTCAGGGGCCATATGGGGCGAGCAGTACTTC. The chain combines TRBV7-9 with TRBJ2-7; a possible D gene is TRBD1 (6 bases). CDR3 length equals 15 residues. The germline V gene has CDR1 SEHNR and CDR2 FQNEAQ (reference sequence). V shed 3 bases and J shed 6 bases, with 18 bases lying between them.

The chain is built from TRBV6-6 and TRBJ1-5; no firm D call. This CDR3 has 13 amino acids. The ends were cut back, 5 bases at V and 6 bases at J, with 11 bases in the middle. CDR1 MNHNY and CDR2 SVGAGI come from the germline V gene (reference sequence). The CDR3 loop is CASSEQSFQPQHF. Written as DNA, the CDR3 is TGTGCCAGCAGTGAGCAGAGTTTTCAGCCCCAGCATTTT.

The chain couples TRBV5-1 to TRBJ2-2; D gene ambiguous. With 0 bases removed from V and 3 bases from J, the gap between germline ends came to 9 bases. Germline V gives CDR1 SGHRS, CDR2 YFSETQ. The CDR3 is made up of 15 amino acids. The CDR3 sequence: CASSLATSYTGELFF. The CDR3 DNA is TGCGCCAGCAGCTTGGCCACATCTTACACCGGGGAGCTGTTTTTT.